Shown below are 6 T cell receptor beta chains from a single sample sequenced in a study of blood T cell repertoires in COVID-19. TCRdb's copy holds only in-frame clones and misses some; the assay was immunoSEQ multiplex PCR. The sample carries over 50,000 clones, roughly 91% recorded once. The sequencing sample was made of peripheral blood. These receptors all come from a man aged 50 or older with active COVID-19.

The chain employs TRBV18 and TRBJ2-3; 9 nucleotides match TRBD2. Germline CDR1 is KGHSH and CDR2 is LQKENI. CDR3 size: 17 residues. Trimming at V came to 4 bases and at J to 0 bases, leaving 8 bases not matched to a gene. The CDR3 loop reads CASSLDSSGASTDTQYF. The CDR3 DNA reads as TGTGCCAGCTCACTGGACTCTAGCGGGGCCAGCACAGATACGCAGTATTTT. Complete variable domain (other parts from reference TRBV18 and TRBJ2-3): NAGVMQNPRHLVRRRGQEARLRCSPMKGHSHVYWYRQLPEEGLKFMVYLQKENIIDESGMPKERFSAEFPKEGPSILRIQQVVRGDSAAYFCASSLDSSGASTDTQYFGPGTRLTVL.

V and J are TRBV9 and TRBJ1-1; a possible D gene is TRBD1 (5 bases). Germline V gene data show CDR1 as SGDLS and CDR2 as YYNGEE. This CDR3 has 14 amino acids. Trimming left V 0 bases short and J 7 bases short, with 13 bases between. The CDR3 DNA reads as TGTGCCAGCAGCGTAGAAGGGCAGGGTTATGAAGCTTTCTTT. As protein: CASSVEGQGYEAFF.

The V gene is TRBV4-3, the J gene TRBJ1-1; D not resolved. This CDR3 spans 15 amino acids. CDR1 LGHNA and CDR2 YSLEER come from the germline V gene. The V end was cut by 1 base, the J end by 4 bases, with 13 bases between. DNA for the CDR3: TGCGCCAGCAGCCAAGCCTCAGGATCGGTCACTGAAGCTTTCTTT. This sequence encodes CASSQASGSVTEAFF.

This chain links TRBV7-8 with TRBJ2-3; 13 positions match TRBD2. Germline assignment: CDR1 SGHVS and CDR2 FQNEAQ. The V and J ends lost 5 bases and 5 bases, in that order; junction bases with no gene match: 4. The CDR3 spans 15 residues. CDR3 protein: CASSARLAGGDTQYF. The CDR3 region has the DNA TGTGCCAGCAGCGCCCGACTAGCGGGAGGAGATACGCAGTATTTT.

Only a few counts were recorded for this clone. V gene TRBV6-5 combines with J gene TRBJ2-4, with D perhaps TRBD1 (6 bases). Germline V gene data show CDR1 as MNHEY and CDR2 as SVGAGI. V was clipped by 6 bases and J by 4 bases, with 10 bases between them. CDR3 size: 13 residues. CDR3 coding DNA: TGTGCCAGCAGCGGACAGCCGAAAAACATTCAGTACTTC. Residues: CASSGQPKNIQYF.

CDR3 coding DNA: TGTGCCAGTTGTCGGGATCAAGAGACCCAGTACTTC. This translates into CASCRDQETQYF. The chain has TRBV7-2 and TRBJ2-5; possible D gene TRBD2, 5 bases. V dropped 9 bases and J dropped 2 bases, with 10 bases sitting between them. The CDR3 runs 12 residues. Germline values: CDR1 SGHTA, CDR2 FQGNSA.